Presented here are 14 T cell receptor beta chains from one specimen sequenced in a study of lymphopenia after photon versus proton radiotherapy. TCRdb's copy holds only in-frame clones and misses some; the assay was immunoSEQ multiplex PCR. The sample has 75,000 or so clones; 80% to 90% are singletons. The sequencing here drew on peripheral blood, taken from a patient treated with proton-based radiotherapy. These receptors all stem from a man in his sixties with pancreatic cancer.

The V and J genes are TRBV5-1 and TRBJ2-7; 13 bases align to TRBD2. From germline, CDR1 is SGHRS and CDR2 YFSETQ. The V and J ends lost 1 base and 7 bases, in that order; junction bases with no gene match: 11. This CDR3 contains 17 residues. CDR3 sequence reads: CASSLSGGLAGVREQYF. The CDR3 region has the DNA TGCGCCAGCAGCTTGTCGGGAGGACTAGCGGGAGTTCGAGAGCAGTACTTC.

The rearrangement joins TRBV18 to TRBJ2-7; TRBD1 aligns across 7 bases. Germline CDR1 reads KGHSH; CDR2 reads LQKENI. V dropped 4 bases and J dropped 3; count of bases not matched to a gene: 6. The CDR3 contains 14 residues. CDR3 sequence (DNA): TGTGCCAGCTCACTCGGACAGGACGGCTACGAGCAGTACTTC. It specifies CASSLGQDGYEQYF. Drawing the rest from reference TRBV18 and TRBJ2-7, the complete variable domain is NAGVMQNPRHLVRRRGQEARLRCSPMKGHSHVYWYRQLPEEGLKFMVYLQKENIIDESGMPKERFSAEFPKEGPSILRIQQVVRGDSAAYFCASSLGQDGYEQYFGPGTRLTVT.

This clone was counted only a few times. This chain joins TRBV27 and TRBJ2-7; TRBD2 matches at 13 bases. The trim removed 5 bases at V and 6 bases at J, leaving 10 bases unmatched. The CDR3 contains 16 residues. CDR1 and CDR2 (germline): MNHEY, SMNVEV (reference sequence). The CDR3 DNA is TGTGCCAGCAGTCGACAAGCGGGACTAGCGGGATCCGAGCAGTACTTC. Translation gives CASSRQAGLAGSEQYF.

The CDR3 here is CAGALAGGNTQYF. CDR3 DNA sequence: TGTGCCGGGGCACTAGCGGGAGGAAATACGCAGTATTTT. J is TRBJ2-3 and V is TRBV7-9, with 12 bases that match TRBD2. From germline, CDR1 is SEHNR and CDR2 FQNEAQ (reference sequence). The CDR3 has 13 amino acids. V dropped 11 bases and J dropped 7; count of bases not matched to a gene: 7.

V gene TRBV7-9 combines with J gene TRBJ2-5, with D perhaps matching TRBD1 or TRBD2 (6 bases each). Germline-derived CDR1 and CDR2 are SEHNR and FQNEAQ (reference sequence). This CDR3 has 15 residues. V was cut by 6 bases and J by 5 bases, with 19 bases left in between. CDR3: CASRANTGARETQYF. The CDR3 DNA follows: TGTGCCAGCAGGGCCAATACGGGGGCGCGGGAGACCCAGTACTTC.

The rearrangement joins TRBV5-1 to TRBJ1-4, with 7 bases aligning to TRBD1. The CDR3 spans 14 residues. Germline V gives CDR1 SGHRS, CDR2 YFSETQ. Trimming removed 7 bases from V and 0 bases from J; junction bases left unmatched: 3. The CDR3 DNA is TGCGCCAGCTGCCAGGGGGCAACTAATGAAAAACTGTTTTTT. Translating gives CASCQGATNEKLFF.

The CDR3 DNA reads as TGCGCCAGCAGTCCGGGAACGGTCAGCGGGGAGCTGTTTTTT. As protein: CASSPGTVSGELFF. This chain connects TRBV5-1 to TRBJ2-2; TRBD2 is a possible D gene (5 bases). The CDR3 totals 14 residues. Trimming stripped 5 bases from V and 7 bases from J, with 15 bases between. Germline values: CDR1 SGHRS, CDR2 YFSETQ.

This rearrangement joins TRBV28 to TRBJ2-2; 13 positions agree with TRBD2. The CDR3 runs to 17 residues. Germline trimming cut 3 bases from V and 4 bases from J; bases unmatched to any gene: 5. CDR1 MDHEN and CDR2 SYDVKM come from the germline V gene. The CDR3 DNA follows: TGTGCCAGCAGTTTTACTAGCGGGAGGGCGTTCACCGGGGAGCTGTTTTTT. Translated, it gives CASSFTSGRAFTGELFF.

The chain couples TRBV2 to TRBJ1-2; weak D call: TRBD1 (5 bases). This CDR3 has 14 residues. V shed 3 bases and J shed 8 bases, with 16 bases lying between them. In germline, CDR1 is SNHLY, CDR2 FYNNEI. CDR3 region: CASSEGRRGEGYTF. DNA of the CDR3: TGTGCCAGCAGTGAGGGACGGCGCGGGGAAGGCTACACCTTC.

The CDR3 protein is CASSLRRGNDEQFF. The DNA for the CDR3 is TGTGCCAGCAGTCTTCGGCGGGGAAACGATGAGCAGTTCTTC. The chain combines TRBV27 with TRBJ2-1, with D possibly TRBD2 on 6 matching bases. Germline lookup yields CDR1 MNHEY and CDR2 SMNVEV (reference sequence). This CDR3 is 14 amino acids long. V lost 5 bases to trimming and J lost 8 bases, with 16 bases between them.

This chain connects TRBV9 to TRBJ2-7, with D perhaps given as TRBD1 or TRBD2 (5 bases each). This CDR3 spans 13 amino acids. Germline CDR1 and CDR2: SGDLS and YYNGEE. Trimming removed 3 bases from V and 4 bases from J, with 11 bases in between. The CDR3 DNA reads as TGTGCCAGCAGCGCCACAGGCGGGTACGAGCAGTACTTC. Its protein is CASSATGGYEQYF.

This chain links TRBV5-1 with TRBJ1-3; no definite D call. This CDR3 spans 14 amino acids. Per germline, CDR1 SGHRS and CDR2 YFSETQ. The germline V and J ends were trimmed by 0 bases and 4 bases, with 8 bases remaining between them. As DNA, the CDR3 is TGCGCCAGCAGCTTGGCCACCTCCGGAAACACCATATATTTT. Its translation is CASSLATSGNTIYF.

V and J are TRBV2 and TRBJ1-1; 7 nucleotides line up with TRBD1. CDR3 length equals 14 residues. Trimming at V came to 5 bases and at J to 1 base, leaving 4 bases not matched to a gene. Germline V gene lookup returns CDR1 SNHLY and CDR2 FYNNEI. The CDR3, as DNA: TGTGCCAGCAGTCTACAGGGGAAGAACACTGAAGCTTTCTTT. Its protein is CASSLQGKNTEAFF. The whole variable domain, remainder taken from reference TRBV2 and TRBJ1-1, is EPEVTQTPSHQVTQMGQEVILRCVPISNHLYFYWYRQILGQKVEFLVSFYNNEISEKSEIFDDQFSVERPDGSNFTLKIRSTKLEDSAMYFCASSLQGKNTEAFFGQGTRLTVV.

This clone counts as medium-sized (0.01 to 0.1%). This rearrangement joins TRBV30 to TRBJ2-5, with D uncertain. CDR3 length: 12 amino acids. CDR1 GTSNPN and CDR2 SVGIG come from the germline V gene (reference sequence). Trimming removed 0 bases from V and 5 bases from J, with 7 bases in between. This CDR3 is CAWSVSGETQYF. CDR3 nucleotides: TGTGCCTGGAGTGTTAGTGGGGAGACCCAGTACTTC.